The text below deals with one TCR beta chain. This clonotype was picked up a small number of times. What antigen it recognizes has not been identified. Base qualities were left out, and no much larger clone turns up one base away. Ficoll-Paque density gradient centrifugation was the method used to isolate PBMCs. The data originate from a study of T-cell memory formation after mild COVID-19 (TCRdb year 2021). Notes on the research overall: TCR sequence clusters from the two donors were largely donor specific. In two donors, T-cell clones that expanded and contracted after mild COVID-19 were followed by sequencing TCRalpha and TCRbeta repertoires longitudinally. Two young, previously healthy adult volunteers made up the cohort, one male and one female. Points the paper makes about the study in general: The second-wave clones that peaked on day 37 were not confirmed to be SARS-CoV-2 specific. Contracting CD4+ clones appeared mostly in the CM and EM memory subsets, whereas CD8+ clones were enriched in EMRA. From day 15 to 85, contracting clones showed balanced CD4/CD8 phenotypes, whereas a second wave of clones that expanded from day 15 to 37 leaned towards CD4+. The study included only a couple of mild cases, and larger cohorts that include severe cases with pre-infection samples were judged to be necessary. Some responding clones were detected in pre-infection memory, suggesting pre-existing cross-reactive memory T cells joined the SARS-CoV-2 response.

The instrument given in TCRdb is Illumina NovaSeq 6000. TCRalpha and TCRbeta cDNA libraries were built by 5'RACE with constant-segment primers, adding sample barcodes and unique molecular identifiers. RNA was extracted from every sample with Trizol reagent. Library amplification was performed in two PCR steps, and a second sample barcode and Illumina TruSeq adapters were introduced in the second step. Sequencing of the libraries was done on an Illumina NovaSeq, producing 2 x 150 bp paired-end reads. As for the authors' bioinformatics: Reads were demultiplexed and collapsed into UMI-guided consensus sequences with migec v1.2.7. Using mixcr v2.1.11, UMI consensuses were aligned to TRA and TRB V and J templates and then assembled into clonotypes. A clonotype was counted as expanded or contracted only if both edgeR and NoisET called the change significant, with noise models trained on biological replicates. For edgeR calls, the cutoffs were a false discovery rate-adjusted p below 0.01 and a log2 fold-change threshold of 1. As an exploratory analysis of dynamics, PCA with hierarchical clustering was applied to max-normalized trajectories of the 1000 most abundant clonotypes. The CD4 or CD8 phenotype of responding clones was assigned using the separately sequenced CD4+ and CD8+ repertoires. The raw public reads went through TCRdb reprocessing: fastp at Q25, MiXCR clone calling, in-frame beta chains kept. Each CDR3 protein gets just one entry, which takes the most common genes and DNA from the rows behind it. TCRdb, not the authors, supplied the V and J calls. This sample comprises about 82,000 distinct CDR3 sequences, about an eighth of them detected only once. The ten largest clones take up over 25% of the sample.

The CDR3 starts with the cysteine, ends with the phenylalanine, and has 13 residues. Solely the CDR3 DNA is kept, with 39 bases framed from the first base. CDR1 and CDR2, per the germline V gene (reference sequence), are LNHDA and SQIVND. At the junction V is shortened by 5 bases and J by 4 bases, with 9 bases in between. Recombination linked TRBV19 to TRBJ1-5; the D gene assignment is ambiguous. Specimen: PBMCs or a T cell subset sorted from them (not recorded which). The sequence derives from an adult woman who had mild COVID-19 (a few samples of this study predate the infection). The sample titles of this study are shuffled in the database, so cell type and time point are left out; the donor was told from shared clones. The CDR3 has the sequence CASSVTGNQPQHF. The nucleotide sequence is given as TGTGCCAGTAGTGTTACGGGTAATCAGCCCCAGCATTTT. The variable domain in full, with residues beyond the CDR3 obtained from the reference TRBV19 and TRBJ1-5 genes, is DGGITQSPKYLFRKEGQNVTLSCEQNLNHDAMYWYRQDPGQGLRLIYYSQIVNDFQKGDIAEGYSVSREKKESFPLTVTSAQKNPTAFYLCASSVTGNQPQHFGDGTRLSIL.